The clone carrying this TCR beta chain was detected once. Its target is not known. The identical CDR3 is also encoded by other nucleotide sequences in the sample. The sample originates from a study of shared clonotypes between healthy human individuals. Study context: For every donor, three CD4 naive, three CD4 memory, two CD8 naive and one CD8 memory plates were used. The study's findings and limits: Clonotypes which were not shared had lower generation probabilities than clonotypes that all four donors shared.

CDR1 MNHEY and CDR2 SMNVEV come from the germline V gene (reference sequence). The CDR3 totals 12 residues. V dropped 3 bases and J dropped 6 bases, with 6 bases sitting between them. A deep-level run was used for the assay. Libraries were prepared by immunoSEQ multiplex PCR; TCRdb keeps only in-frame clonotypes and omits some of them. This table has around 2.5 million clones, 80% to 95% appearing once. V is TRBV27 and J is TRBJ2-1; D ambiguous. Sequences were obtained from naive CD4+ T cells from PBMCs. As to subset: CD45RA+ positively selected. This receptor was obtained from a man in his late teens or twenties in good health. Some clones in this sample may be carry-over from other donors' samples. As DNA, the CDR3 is TGTGCCAGCAGTTTGGTAGGCAATGAGCAGTTCTTC. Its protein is CASSLVGNEQFF.